These 8 T cell receptor beta chains share one sample of origin, sequenced in a study of Graves' ophthalmopathy and Graves' hyperthyroidism. The sequenced template was RNA, covering the TCR beta CDR3 region. In the first round, RT-PCR was carried out with HTBI primers, and a multiplex PCR formed the second round. TCRdb called the multiplex PCR reads again in MiXCR, with one record for every CDR3 protein. The profile covers a few hundred thousand distinct CDR3 sequences, with roughly 21% appearing a single time and more than 2.5% taken by the ten largest. The sequencing input was peripheral blood. Receptor source: a woman younger than 30 with stable Graves' hyperthyroidism.

The chain carries TRBV7-2 and TRBJ2-7; 9 positions match TRBD2. Germline-derived CDR1 and CDR2 are SGHTA and FQGNSA. This CDR3 is built from 19 residues. The junction had 20 bases not matched to a gene; V was cut back by 5 bases and J by 3 bases. CDR3 bases: TGTGCCAGCAGCGGGTTCCTAGCGGGAAACCGCGGTCTAGACTACGAGCAGTACTTC. Its protein is CASSGFLAGNRGLDYEQYF.

This clonotype was seen at least ten times. The chain is built from TRBV2 and TRBJ1-2, with a tentative D call TRBD1 (6 bases). Germline V gene data show CDR1 as SNHLY and CDR2 as FYNNEI. The CDR3 runs 12 residues. Trimming removed 6 bases at V and 6 bases at J, with 11 bases between. Written as DNA, the CDR3 is TGTGCCAGCAGCCTACAGGGAAATGGCTACACCTTC. This gives the protein CASSLQGNGYTF.

The V call is TRBV6-1, the J call TRBJ2-7; D is uncertain. In germline, CDR1 is MNHNS, CDR2 SASEGT. The V end lost 1 base, the J end lost 4 bases, and 8 bases lay between the germline ends. The CDR3 covers 13 residues. The CDR3 region has the DNA TGTGCCAGCAGTGAAGTCCGCCAGTACGAGCAGTACTTC. Protein sequence: CASSEVRQYEQYF.

This clonotype was detected only a few times. J is TRBJ2-2 and V is TRBV30; the match to TRBD2 covers 11 bases. The junction had 6 bases not matched to a gene; V was cut back by 2 bases and J by 1 base. The CDR3 length is 17 residues. Germline V lookup: CDR1 GTSNPN, CDR2 SVGIG (reference sequence). CDR3 bases: TGTGCCTGGAGTCAAACCGGGACTAGCGGGAACACCGGGGAGCTGTTTTTT. As protein: CAWSQTGTSGNTGELFF. The full variable domain, its missing parts supplied by reference TRBV30 and TRBJ2-2, is SQTIHQWPATLVQPVGSPLSLECTVEGTSNPNLYWYRQAAGRGLQLLFYSVGIGQISSEVPQNLSASRPQDRQFILSSKKLLLSDSGFYLCAWSQTGTSGNTGELFFGEGSRLTVL.

This clonotype was recorded many times. The chain carries TRBV19 and TRBJ1-5; D might be TRBD1 (5 bases). The CDR3 length is 15 residues. Trimming stripped 1 base from V and 2 bases from J, with 9 bases between. From germline, CDR1 is LNHDA and CDR2 SQIVND (reference sequence). In DNA, the CDR3 is TGTGCCAGTAGTATAGGGGGCTGGGGCAATCAGCCCCAGCATTTT. Protein sequence: CASSIGGWGNQPQHF.

This clonotype was picked up a small number of times. The germline gene is not matched at one end of the junction; a read error may be the cause. The genes are TRBV13 and TRBJ2-4, with D perhaps TRBD2 (5 bases). CDR3 length: 15 amino acids. In germline, CDR1 is PRHDT, CDR2 FYEKMQ (reference sequence). CDR3 residues: CASSLRSQLGNIKYF. DNA of the CDR3: TGTGCCAGCAGCTTAAGGTCCCAACTAGGGAACATTAAGTACTTC.

The rearrangement uses TRBV4-3 and TRBJ1-5; D gene ambiguous. V dropped 2 bases and J dropped 8 bases, with 16 bases sitting between them. CDR3 size: 15 residues. The V gene's germline CDR1 is LGHNA and CDR2 YSLEER. CDR3 coding DNA: TGCGCCAGCAGCCAACATCCAGGTAAAGAGGAGCCCCAGCATTTT. Its translation is CASSQHPGKEEPQHF.

This clonotype has a handful of counts. The DNA is omitted, as the CDR3 cannot be located on it reliably, and the CDR3 follows TCRdb's listing. The chain uses TRBV6-1 and TRBJ2-5; TRBD1, the D gene given by the table, was not confirmed from the DNA. Germline V CDR1 and CDR2: MNHNS, SASEGT. The CDR3 has 16 amino acids, counting both end residues. CDR3 residues: CASSARGEFFGETQYF.